This entry describes one T cell receptor beta chain. Antigen specificity is unknown. The sample originates from a study of T-cell reconstitution after alpha-beta-depleted transplantation in children. Findings of the study overall: The authors attributed T-cell counts and diversity one year after transplant mostly to newly produced T cells. Some patients' high day-60 TCRbeta diversity was attributed to recipient cells surviving conditioning. Several hundred expanded graft clones reportedly were the source of alpha-beta T cells about two months after transplant.

Unique molecular identifiers featured in how the TCRbeta library was prepared. One entry per CDR3 protein results from TCRdb running MiXCR on the PCR reads. The table shows 800,000 to 1,000,000 distinct CDR3 sequences, with about 31% occurring only once. The sequencing here drew on PBMCs, mostly from graft donor cells, taken 360 days after TCRalphabeta/CD19-depleted stem cell transplant. This TCR was recovered from a boy under two years old who had a stem cell transplant for SCID, so the T cells may come from the graft donor.

The CDR3, as DNA: TGCGCCAGCAGCCAGCAACTCACTAGCGGGGGCACAGATACGCAGTATTTT. Translated, it gives CASSQQLTSGGTDTQYF. This rearrangement joins TRBV4-1 to TRBJ2-3, with 10 bases identical to TRBD2. V shed 3 bases and J 1 base; nucleotides not matched to a gene: 7. CDR1 and CDR2 (germline): MGHRA, YSYEKL. The CDR3 extends over 17 amino acids.